Described below is a single T cell receptor beta chain sequence and its context. The read terminates 3 residues ahead of where the CDR3 ends, so the germline J gene completes it. The sample is drawn from a study of T cells in women clearing cervical HPV infection. Study-wide background: Control women cleared a single incident HPV16 infection within 12 months.

Sequencing was performed with immunoSEQ multiplex PCR; in TCRdb, only in-frame clones are kept and a portion is missing. The sample data list fewer than 25,000 clones. The CDR3 length is 13 residues. CDR1 and CDR2 (germline): SEHNR, FQNEAQ (reference sequence). With 4 bases removed from V and 4 bases from J, the gap between germline ends came to 10 bases. V usage is TRBV7-9 and J usage is TRBJ1-1; D is ambiguous. The TCR originated in a woman aged 18 to 75 with a cervical HPV16 infection that either progressed to CIN3+ or cleared (not recorded which). Sequenced: blood buffy coat. The CDR3 protein is CASSSGGFTEAFF. The covered CDR3 bases are TGTGCCAGCAGCTCGGGCGGGTTCACTGAA.